Sequencing of this TCR beta chain was carried out in a study of blood T cell repertoires in COVID-19. Study-level information: Acute and convalescent COVID-19 specimens originated in the United States, Italy and Spain.

The CDR3 is 17 residues long. Original handling: Estimates of nucleated cell counts were drawn from the amplification of reference gene primers. Using immunoSEQ multiplex PCR, the repertoire was profiled, and TCRdb retains in-frame clones only, with some absent. D and trimming were read from the DNA, whereas the V and J calls and clone size are those reported in that table. This table holds about 370,000 clones, more than 70% found once. Patients of the Seattle cohort, enrolled during active infection, were followed longitudinally. The receptor's source is a woman in her 30s with COVID-19, enrolled during active disease. Specimen: peripheral blood. The rearrangement uses TRBV21-1 and TRBJ2-6; the tabulated D call, TRBD1, remains unverified against the DNA. TRBV21-1 constitutes a pseudogene. In DNA, the CDR3 is TGTGCCAGCAGCAGGGCCAGACCCTCCTCTGGGGCCAACGTCCTGACTTTC. It encodes CASSRARPSSGANVLTF.